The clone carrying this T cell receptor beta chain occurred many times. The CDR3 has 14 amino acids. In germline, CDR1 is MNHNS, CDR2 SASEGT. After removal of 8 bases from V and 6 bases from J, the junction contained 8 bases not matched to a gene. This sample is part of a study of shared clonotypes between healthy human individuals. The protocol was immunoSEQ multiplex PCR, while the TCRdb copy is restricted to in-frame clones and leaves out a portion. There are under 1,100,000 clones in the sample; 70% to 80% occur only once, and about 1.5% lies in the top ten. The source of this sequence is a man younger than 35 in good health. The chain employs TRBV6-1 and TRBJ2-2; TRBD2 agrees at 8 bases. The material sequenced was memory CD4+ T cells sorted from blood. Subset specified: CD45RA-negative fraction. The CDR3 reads CASRRSGSSGELFF. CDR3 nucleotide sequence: TGTGCCAGCCGGAGGAGCGGGAGTTCCGGGGAGCTGTTTTTT.